Presented here are 24 T cell receptor beta chains from one specimen sequenced in a study of PD-1 blockade in classical Hodgkin lymphoma. Sequencing was performed with immunoSEQ multiplex PCR; in TCRdb, only in-frame clones are kept and a portion is missing. Altogether more than 140,000 clones are present, about 78% being singletons, with the ten largest covering over 7.5%. Relapses following autologous stem cell transplantation were seen in all patients, with brentuximab vedotin exposure varying. Sequencing was performed on peripheral blood mononuclear cells (PBMCs), taken before the second cycle of nivolumab. All receptors derive from a human donor with classical Hodgkin lymphoma.

The rearrangement uses TRBV6-6 and TRBJ1-2, with D possibly matching TRBD1 (6 bases). Trimming stripped 4 bases from V and 0 bases from J, with 12 bases between. The CDR3 extends over 15 amino acids. Germline V lookup: CDR1 MNHNY, CDR2 SVGAGI (reference sequence). CDR3 loop: CASSSYRTANYGYTF. The CDR3 DNA sequence: TGTGCCAGCAGTTCCTACAGGACAGCTAACTATGGCTACACCTTC.

Regarding this clone: This CDR3 is also generated by other DNA sequences in the sample. This rearrangement joins TRBV18 to TRBJ2-7; no clear D gene. There are 14 residues in the CDR3. V lost 3 bases and J 0 bases, leaving 9 bases between the germline ends. Germline V gene lookup returns CDR1 KGHSH and CDR2 LQKENI. The CDR3 DNA sequence: TGTGCCAGCTCACCGTTGCTGACCTCCTACGAGCAGTACTTC. As protein: CASSPLLTSYEQYF.

The chain couples TRBV18 to TRBJ1-4; 7 positions match TRBD1. The CDR3 is made up of 14 amino acids. Germline assignment: CDR1 KGHSH and CDR2 LQKENI. V gave up 3 bases and J gave up 3 bases; unmatched junction bases: 1. CDR3 region: CASSPGTANEKLFF. The DNA of the CDR3 is TGTGCCAGCTCACCCGGGACAGCTAATGAAAAACTGTTTTTT.

There are many counts of this clone. CDR3 residues: CATLASHTQYF. CDR3 coding DNA: TGTGCCACCTTAGCTTCACATACGCAGTATTTT. This chain joins TRBV10-3 and TRBJ2-3; no firm D call. V was cut by 10 bases and J by 7 bases, with 12 bases left in between. The CDR3 length is 11 residues. Germline loops: CDR1 ENHRY, CDR2 SYGVKD.

This chain links TRBV23-1 with TRBJ1-6; D gene unclear. TRBV23-1 is flagged as an ORF with uncertain function. The V gene lost 4 bases and the J gene lost 6 bases, with 7 bases spanning the gap. CDR3 length: 13 amino acids. This CDR3 is CASSPPANSPLHF. CDR3 in DNA: TGCGCCAGCAGTCCCCCAGCTAATTCACCCCTCCACTTT.

This clone came up a few times. The chain carries TRBV5-6 and TRBJ2-1, with 10 bases fitting TRBD2. Germline CDR1 reads SGHDT; CDR2 reads YYEEEE. This CDR3 has 17 residues. V gave up 1 base and J gave up 0 bases; unmatched junction bases: 4. Written as DNA, the CDR3 is TGTGCCAGCAGCTTGCCACTAGCGGGAAGCTCCTACAATGAGCAGTTCTTC. Residues: CASSLPLAGSSYNEQFF.

The rearrangement uses TRBV19 and TRBJ1-1; 8 bases line up with TRBD1. The germline CDR1 and CDR2 sequences are LNHDA and SQIVND (reference sequence). Trimming cost V 5 bases and J 8 bases; bases outside gene matches: 10. The CDR3 runs 14 residues. In DNA, the CDR3 is TGTGCCAGTAGTCCCCTTAGGACAGGGACGGAAGCTTTCTTT. The encoded protein is CASSPLRTGTEAFF.

J is TRBJ2-7 and V is TRBV6-5, with 9 positions matching TRBD1. With V trimmed by 7 bases and J by 4 bases, 8 bases remained unmatched. Germline-derived CDR1 and CDR2 are MNHEY and SVGAGI. The CDR3 extends over 14 amino acids. CDR3 in amino acids: CASMVGTGRYEQYF. As DNA, the CDR3 is TGTGCCAGCATGGTTGGGACAGGGAGGTACGAGCAGTACTTC.

The chain uses TRBV7-3 and TRBJ2-3; possible D gene TRBD1, 6 bases. CDR3 length: 15 amino acids. V dropped 2 bases and J dropped 2 bases, with 11 bases sitting between them. CDR1 SGHTA and CDR2 FQGTGA come from the germline V gene. The CDR3 region is CASSLGQTTTDTQYF. CDR3 bases: TGTGCCAGCAGCTTAGGACAGACCACCACAGATACGCAGTATTTT.

This clone was seen only once. The rearrangement joins TRBV5-4 to TRBJ2-2, with D uncertain. The CDR3 sequence is 12 residues long. Per the germline V gene, CDR1 is SGHNT and CDR2 is YYREEE (reference sequence). The V end lost 2 bases, the J end lost 6 bases, and 5 bases lay between the germline ends. DNA for the CDR3: TGTGCCAGCAGCTTTACGGCCGGGGAGCTGTTTTTT. Translation gives CASSFTAGELFF.

V gene TRBV7-9 combines with J gene TRBJ2-1; the D is unclear. The CDR3 is made up of 14 amino acids. Per the germline V gene, CDR1 is SEHNR and CDR2 is FQNEAQ (reference sequence). V was trimmed by 4 bases and J by 9 bases, leaving 16 bases between them. In DNA form, the CDR3 reads TGTGCCAGCAGCTCCCCCGGCCCGGCGGTTGAGCAGTTCTTC. Translating gives CASSSPGPAVEQFF. Drawing the rest from reference TRBV7-9 and TRBJ2-1, the complete variable domain is DTGVSQNPRHKITKRGQNVTFRCDPISEHNRLYWYRQTLGQGPEFLTYFQNEAQLEKSRLLSDRFSAERPKGSFSTLEIQRTEQGDSAMYLCASSSPGPAVEQFFGPGTRLTVL.

This clone was seen just once. V and J are TRBV6-1 and TRBJ2-5, with D possibly TRBD1 on 6 matching bases. Germline CDR1 and CDR2: MNHNS and SASEGT. This CDR3 spans 17 amino acids. V was shortened by 0 bases and J by 2 bases, with 16 bases between the two germline ends. This CDR3 reads CASSEAGLAGAQETQYF. The CDR3 coding sequence is TGTGCCAGCAGTGAAGCGGGGCTGGCAGGGGCACAAGAGACCCAGTACTTC.

The rearrangement uses TRBV28 and TRBJ2-5; 8 bases align to TRBD1. Trimming removed 4 bases from V and 4 bases from J; junction bases left unmatched: 5. CDR1 MDHEN and CDR2 SYDVKM come from the germline V gene. The CDR3 extends over 14 amino acids. The CDR3 is CASSSQDRGETQYF. The CDR3 bases are TGTGCCAGCAGTTCCCAAGACAGGGGAGAGACCCAGTACTTC.

This chain uses TRBV6-4 with TRBJ2-2; no clear D. With 3 bases removed from V and 5 bases from J, the gap between germline ends came to 10 bases. This CDR3 has 14 residues. In germline, CDR1 is MRHNA, CDR2 SNTAGT. The CDR3 DNA follows: TGTGCCAGCAGTGAGCAGAAAGGGACCGGGGAGCTGTTTTTT. Amino acids: CASSEQKGTGELFF.

The chain recombines TRBV28 with TRBJ2-7; 7 bases map to TRBD2. The junction had 6 bases not matched to a gene; V was cut back by 8 bases and J by 5 bases. The CDR3 length is 12 residues. In germline, CDR1 is MDHEN, CDR2 SYDVKM. CDR3 sequence reads: CASGGGADEQYF. CDR3 in DNA: TGTGCCAGCGGGGGGGGTGCCGACGAGCAGTACTTC.

CDR3 loop: CSVDKGITDTQYF. CDR3 DNA sequence: TGCAGCGTTGACAAGGGTATCACAGATACGCAGTATTTT. The rearrangement uses TRBV29-1 and TRBJ2-3; D not resolved. The CDR3 runs 13 residues. Germline-derived CDR1 and CDR2 are SQVTM and ANQGSEA. V was shortened by 3 bases and J by 2 bases, with 9 bases between the two germline ends.

The chain uses TRBV2 and TRBJ2-1; possibly TRBD1 or TRBD2 for D (6 bases each). Trimming shortened V by 6 bases and J by 0 bases, and 12 bases separated the two germline ends. CDR1 is SNHLY, CDR2 FYNNEI, per germline. This CDR3 region has 15 residues. CDR3 protein: CASREGQRSYNEQFF. The CDR3 DNA reads as TGTGCCAGCAGGGAGGGACAACGCTCCTACAATGAGCAGTTCTTC.

The rearrangement joins TRBV18 to TRBJ2-7; 13 bases map to TRBD2. This CDR3 region has 16 residues. V gave up 5 bases and J gave up 3 bases; unmatched junction bases: 7. CDR1 and CDR2 from the germline V gene are KGHSH and LQKENI. CDR3: CASSGGLAGTNYEQYF. The CDR3 DNA follows: TGTGCCAGCTCAGGGGGACTAGCGGGGACCAACTACGAGCAGTACTTC. The complete variable domain, with remaining parts taken from reference TRBV18 and TRBJ2-7, reads NAGVMQNPRHLVRRRGQEARLRCSPMKGHSHVYWYRQLPEEGLKFMVYLQKENIIDESGMPKERFSAEFPKEGPSILRIQQVVRGDSAAYFCASSGGLAGTNYEQYFGPGTRLTVT.

This clone was seen only once. This chain uses TRBV9 with TRBJ2-6; D is possibly TRBD1 (5 bases). V was cut by 4 bases and J by 1 base, with 9 bases left in between. This CDR3 has 15 residues. Germline values: CDR1 SGDLS, CDR2 YYNGEE. CDR3 in amino acids: CASSIRQSGANVLTF. DNA of the CDR3: TGTGCCAGCAGCATCAGACAGTCTGGGGCCAACGTCCTGACTTTC.

The chain is built from TRBV5-6 and TRBJ2-7; 7 nucleotides match TRBD1. CDR1 is SGHDT and CDR2 is YYEEEE in the germline V gene. Trimming cost V 3 bases and J 3 bases; bases outside gene matches: 6. CDR3 length equals 14 residues. CDR3 DNA: TGTGCCAGCAGCTCCAGGGACAGAGGCTACGAGCAGTACTTC. Its translation is CASSSRDRGYEQYF.

The chain has TRBV29-1 and TRBJ2-2; D might be TRBD1 (5 bases). V was pared by 6 bases and J by 0 bases, with 11 bases between. There are 14 residues in the CDR3. Germline loops: CDR1 SQVTM, CDR2 ANQGSEA. The CDR3: CSVRRVSNTGELFF. CDR3 DNA: TGCAGCGTCCGCAGGGTATCGAACACCGGGGAGCTGTTTTTT.

V and J are TRBV5-5 and TRBJ2-5; D is undetermined. The CDR3 spans 11 residues. Germline CDR1 reads SGHKS; CDR2 reads YYEKEE (reference sequence). Trimming cost V 4 bases and J 1 base, with 2 bases left between them. CDR3 in DNA: TGTGCCAGCAGCACCCAAGAGACCCAGTACTTC. Its protein is CASSTQETQYF. The entire variable domain, with the rest obtained from reference TRBV5-5 and TRBJ2-5, is as follows: DAGVTQSPTHLIKTRGQQVTLRCSPISGHKSVSWYQQVLGQGPQFIFQYYEKEERGRGNFPDRFSARQFPNYSSELNVNALLLGDSALYLCASSTQETQYFGPGTRLLVL.

V is TRBV2 and J is TRBJ2-7, with 7 bases aligning to TRBD1. V trimming: 4 bases; J trimming: 0 bases; junction bases outside the gene matches: 6. Germline CDR1 is SNHLY and CDR2 is FYNNEI. CDR3 length equals 15 residues. This CDR3 reads CASSVTGVSSYEQYF. CDR3 DNA sequence: TGTGCCAGCAGTGTAACAGGGGTGAGCTCCTACGAGCAGTACTTC.

This clone was recorded at least ten times. This chain joins TRBV5-1 and TRBJ1-1; no clear D. CDR1 is SGHRS and CDR2 is YFSETQ in the germline V gene. The V end was cut by 3 bases, the J end by 1 base, with 7 bases between. CDR3 length equals 13 residues. This CDR3 is CASSSEGNTEAFF. The CDR3 coding sequence is TGCGCCAGCAGCTCTGAGGGGAACACTGAAGCTTTCTTT.